These 18 T cell receptor beta chains were all obtained from the same sample, sequenced in a study of molecular identifiers for immune sequencing clone quantification. TCRdb re-analysed the PCR reads in MiXCR, keeping a single row per CDR3 protein. The sample includes hundreds of thousands of distinct CDR3 sequences, about 25% seen only once; the top ten take 0.78%. Material for sequencing was naive CD8+ T cells from blood, with Jurkat cell RNA spiked in. Subset meaning: FACS-sorted CD8+CD4-CCR7+CD45RA+ naive T cells. These receptors all stem from a human donor in good health. Some libraries in this study had Jurkat cell RNA spiked in.

This clonotype showed up many times. The chain joins TRBV4-3 to TRBJ2-7; D is unclear. The CDR3 runs to 15 residues. The V gene's germline CDR1 is LGHNA and CDR2 YSLEER. With 4 bases removed from V and 0 bases from J, the gap between germline ends came to 13 bases. Written as DNA, the CDR3 is TGCGCCAGCAGCCCTAACGCGCTGAGCTCCTACGAGCAGTACTTC. This translates into CASSPNALSSYEQYF.

This clonotype is a singleton in its sample. This sequence joins TRBV5-6 and TRBJ2-5; D ambiguous. The CDR3 has 15 residues. Germline V CDR1 and CDR2: SGHDT, YYEEEE. The V end was cut by 0 bases, the J end by 3 bases, with 12 bases between. The CDR3 DNA sequence: TGTGCCAGCAGCTTGGCCCGTAGGTATAAAGAGACCCAGTACTTC. As protein: CASSLARRYKETQYF.

This clonotype was found a few times. The chain couples TRBV4-1 to TRBJ2-1; 7 nucleotides agree with TRBD1. Germline trimming cut 4 bases from V and 5 bases from J; bases unmatched to any gene: 11. CDR3 size: 16 residues. CDR1 is MGHRA, CDR2 YSYEKL, per germline. Here the CDR3 reads CASSRAGGGVDNEQFF. For the CDR3, the DNA is TGCGCCAGCAGCCGAGCAGGGGGTGGGGTCGACAATGAGCAGTTCTTC.

The V call is TRBV7-9, the J call TRBJ1-1, with TRBD1 identical over 10 bases. CDR3 length: 15 residues. Germline V lookup: CDR1 SEHNR, CDR2 FQNEAQ (reference sequence). J lost 3 bases, V lost 8 bases, and 9 bases had no gene match. In DNA, the CDR3 is TGTGCCAGCGACCGTGTGGGACAGGGGTACACTGAAGCTTTCTTT. Protein sequence: CASDRVGQGYTEAFF.

This clonotype showed up just once. A much more abundant neighbour one base away suggests this may be a read error. V is TRBV7-9 and J is TRBJ2-7; D possibly corresponds to TRBD2 (6 bases). This CDR3 is built from 13 residues. Per the germline V gene, CDR1 is SEHNR and CDR2 is FQNEAQ (reference sequence). The CDR3 nucleotides read TGTGCCATGGGGACTGGAGCGTCCTGCGAGCAGTACTTC. As protein: CAMGTGASCEQYF. Filled out from reference TRBV7-9 and TRBJ2-7, the complete variable domain reads DTGVSQNPRHKITKRGQNVTFRCDPISEHNRLYWYRQTLGQGPEFLTYFQNEAQLEKSRLLSDRFSAERPKGSFSTLEIQRTEQGDSAMYLCAMGTGASCEQYFGPGTRLTVT.

The sample holds many counts of this clonotype. The gene calls are TRBV6-5 and TRBJ2-7, with 11 bases aligning to TRBD2. Germline CDR1 MNHEY, CDR2 SVGAGI. The ends lost 5 bases at V and 3 bases at J; junction bases unmatched: 6. The CDR3 contains 15 residues. The CDR3 loop is CASSTLTSGVYEQYF. The CDR3 bases are TGTGCCAGCAGTACGTTGACTAGCGGGGTCTACGAGCAGTACTTC.

As concerns this clonotype: A much larger clone is a single base away; this may be a read error. The chain uses TRBV5-1 and TRBJ2-7; TRBD2 agrees at 8 bases. The CDR3 runs to 12 residues. The germline gives CDR1 SGHRS, CDR2 YFSETQ. In nucleotides, the CDR3 is TGCGCCAGCAGGGCGGGAGCGGGGGAGCGGTACTTC. This codes for CASRAGAGERYF.

As for this clonotype: This may arise from a read error, as a much more abundant clone is one base away. The conserved phenylalanine or tryptophan normally closing the CDR3 is absent here, so this likely arose from a read error. J is TRBJ1-1 and V is TRBV7-9; D is perhaps TRBD1 (5 bases). This CDR3 region has 14 residues. CDR1 and CDR2 (germline): SEHNR, FQNEAQ (reference sequence). V was pared by 2 bases and J by 8 bases, with 15 bases between. CDR3 sequence reads: CASSLPQPTAEAFL. CDR3 DNA: TGTGCCAGCAGCTTACCTCAACCGACAGCGGAAGCTTTCTTG.

This clonotype was recorded at least ten times. This chain uses TRBV12-3 or TRBV12-4 with TRBJ2-5; no clear D. CDR3 length: 15 residues. V was pared by 6 bases and J by 0 bases, with 14 bases between. This chain's CDR3 is CASSYSLRYQETQYF. CDR3 in DNA: TGTGCCAGCAGCTACAGCCTTCGGTACCAAGAGACCCAGTACTTC.

Concerning this clonotype: The junction departs from germline at one end; a sequencing error may be responsible. DNA of the CDR3: TGTGCCGGTAGTATAGGGACTAGGTCCTACAATGAGCAGTTCTTC. Translated: CAGSIGTRSYNEQFF. The J gene is TRBJ2-1, the V gene TRBV19; TRBD2 matches at 8 bases. CDR3 length: 15 amino acids. Germline V lookup: CDR1 LNHDA, CDR2 SQIVND (reference sequence). The variable domain in full, with the rest retrieved from reference TRBV19 and TRBJ2-1, is DGGITQSPKYLFRKEGQNVTLSCEQNLNHDAMYWYRQDPGQGLRLIYYSQIVNDFQKGDIAEGYSVSREKKESFPLTVTSAQKNPTAFYLCAGSIGTRSYNEQFFGPGTRLTVL.

This clonotype showed up many times. The chain employs TRBV5-1 and TRBJ2-7; 9 positions agree with TRBD1. Looked up from germline, CDR1 is SGHRS and CDR2 is YFSETQ. The CDR3 totals 15 residues. The ends lost 2 bases at V and 0 bases at J; junction bases unmatched: 3. CDR3 coding DNA: TGCGCCAGCAGCTTCCCGGGACAGGGCTCCTACGAGCAGTACTTC. Translating gives CASSFPGQGSYEQYF.

This clonotype was seen a few times. This rearrangement joins TRBV20-1 to TRBJ2-7; maybe TRBD1 (5 bases). With 2 bases removed from V and 0 bases from J, the gap between germline ends came to 17 bases. Germline values: CDR1 DFQATT, CDR2 SNEGSKA (reference sequence). This CDR3 has 16 residues. CDR3 amino acids: CSARLPSRATSYEQYF. In DNA form, the CDR3 reads TGCAGTGCTAGACTGCCCAGCAGGGCTACCTCCTACGAGCAGTACTTC.

This clonotype came up a few times. The CDR3 here is CASSQDIYTGELFF. The CDR3 nucleotides read TGTGCCAGCAGCCAAGACATTTACACCGGGGAGCTGTTTTTT. This chain uses TRBV3-1 with TRBJ2-2; no definite D call. The germline V gene has CDR1 LGHDT and CDR2 YNNKEL (reference sequence). Trimming left V 0 bases short and J 3 bases short, with 5 bases between. The CDR3 contains 14 residues.

The CDR3, as DNA: TGTGCCAGCAGCTTGGGGCTGGGGGTCTATGGCTACACCTTC. Its protein is CASSLGLGVYGYTF. The chain combines TRBV7-8 with TRBJ1-2, with TRBD1 as a possible D gene (5 bases). This CDR3 region has 14 residues. Trimming left V 3 bases short and J 4 bases short, with 12 bases between. Germline assignment: CDR1 SGHVS and CDR2 FQNEAQ. The full variable domain, in which reference TRBV7-8 and TRBJ1-2 provide the parts outside the CDR3, is GAGVSQSPRYKVAKRGQDVALRCDPISGHVSLFWYQQALGQGPEFLTYFQNEAQLDKSGLPSDRFFAERPEGSVSTLKIQRTQQEDSAVYLCASSLGLGVYGYTFGSGTRLTVV.

V usage is TRBV28 and J usage is TRBJ2-7; 8 nucleotides match TRBD1. The junction had 4 bases not matched to a gene; V was cut back by 2 bases and J by 1 base. This CDR3 has 15 amino acids. CDR1 MDHEN and CDR2 SYDVKM come from the germline V gene. CDR3 loop: CASSLHRTGSYEQYF. In DNA form, the CDR3 reads TGTGCCAGCAGTTTACATAGGACAGGGTCCTACGAGCAGTACTTC.

This clonotype has just a few counts. The rearrangement links TRBV24-1 to TRBJ2-1; 12 nucleotides line up with TRBD2. Looked up from germline, CDR1 is KGHDR and CDR2 is SFDVKD. Germline trimming cut 7 bases from V and 7 bases from J; bases unmatched to any gene: 1. There are 13 residues in the CDR3. CDR3 amino acids: CATSGLAGNEQFF. CDR3 DNA sequence: TGTGCCACCAGCGGACTAGCGGGGAATGAGCAGTTCTTC.

V is TRBV28 and J is TRBJ2-1; D may be TRBD2 (6 bases). The length of the CDR3 is 15 residues. Trimming took 5 bases from V and 6 from J, leaving 17 bases between them. Germline values: CDR1 MDHEN, CDR2 SYDVKM. CDR3 nucleotide sequence: TGTGCCAGCAGTACCCGCCGGGGGTTGGTCAATGAGCAGTTCTTC. This gives the protein CASSTRRGLVNEQFF.

Ten or more counts support this clonotype. The chain uses TRBV6-2 or TRBV6-3 and TRBJ1-1; no clear D. V dropped 5 bases and J dropped 5 bases, with 12 bases sitting between them. This CDR3 contains 13 residues. CDR1 is MNHEY, CDR2 SVGEGT, per germline. In DNA, the CDR3 is TGTGCCAGCAGTCTTGGATGGCGGACTGAAGCTTTCTTT. The encoded protein is CASSLGWRTEAFF.